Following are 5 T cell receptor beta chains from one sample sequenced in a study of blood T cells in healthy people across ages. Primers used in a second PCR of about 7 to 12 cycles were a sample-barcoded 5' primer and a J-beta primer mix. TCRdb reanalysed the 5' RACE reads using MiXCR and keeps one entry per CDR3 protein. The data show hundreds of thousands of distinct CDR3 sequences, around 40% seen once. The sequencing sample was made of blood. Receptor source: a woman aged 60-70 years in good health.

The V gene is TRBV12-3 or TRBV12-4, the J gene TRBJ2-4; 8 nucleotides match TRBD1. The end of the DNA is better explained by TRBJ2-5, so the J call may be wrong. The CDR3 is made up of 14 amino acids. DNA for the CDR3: TGTGCCAGCAGTGCCCTGACAGGGGAAGAGACCCAGTACTTC. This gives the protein CASSALTGEETQYF.

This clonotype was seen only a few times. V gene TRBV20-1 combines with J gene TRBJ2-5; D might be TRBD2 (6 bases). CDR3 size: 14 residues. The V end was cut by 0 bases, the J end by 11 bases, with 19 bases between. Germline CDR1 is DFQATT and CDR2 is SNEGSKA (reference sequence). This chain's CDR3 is CSARDPAGLKEQYF. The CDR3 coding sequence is TGCAGTGCTAGAGACCCGGCGGGGCTAAAAGAGCAGTACTTC.

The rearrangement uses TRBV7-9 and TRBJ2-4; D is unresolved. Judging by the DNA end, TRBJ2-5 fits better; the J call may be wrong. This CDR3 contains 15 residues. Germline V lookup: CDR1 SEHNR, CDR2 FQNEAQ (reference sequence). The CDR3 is CASSYRENFGETQYF. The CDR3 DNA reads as TGTGCCAGCAGCTACCGAGAGAACTTTGGAGAGACCCAGTACTTC.

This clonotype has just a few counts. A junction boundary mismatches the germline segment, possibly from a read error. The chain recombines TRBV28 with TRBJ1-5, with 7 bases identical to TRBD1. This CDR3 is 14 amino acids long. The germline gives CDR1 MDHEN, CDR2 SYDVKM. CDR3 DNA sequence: TGTGCCTGCAGGGGGGGGGGAACGAGCCAGCCCCAGCATTTT. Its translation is CACRGGGTSQPQHF. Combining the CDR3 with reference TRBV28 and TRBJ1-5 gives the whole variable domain DVKVTQSSRYLVKRTGEKVFLECVQDMDHENMFWYRQDPGLGLRLIYFSYDVKMKEKGDIPEGYSVSREKKERFSLILESASTNQTSMYLCACRGGGTSQPQHFGDGTRLSIL.

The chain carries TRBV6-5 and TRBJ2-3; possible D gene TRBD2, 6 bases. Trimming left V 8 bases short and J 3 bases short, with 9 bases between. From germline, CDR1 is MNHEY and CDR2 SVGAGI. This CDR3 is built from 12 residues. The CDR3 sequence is CASASATDTQYF. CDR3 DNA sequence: TGTGCCAGCGCTAGCGCGACAGATACGCAGTATTTT.